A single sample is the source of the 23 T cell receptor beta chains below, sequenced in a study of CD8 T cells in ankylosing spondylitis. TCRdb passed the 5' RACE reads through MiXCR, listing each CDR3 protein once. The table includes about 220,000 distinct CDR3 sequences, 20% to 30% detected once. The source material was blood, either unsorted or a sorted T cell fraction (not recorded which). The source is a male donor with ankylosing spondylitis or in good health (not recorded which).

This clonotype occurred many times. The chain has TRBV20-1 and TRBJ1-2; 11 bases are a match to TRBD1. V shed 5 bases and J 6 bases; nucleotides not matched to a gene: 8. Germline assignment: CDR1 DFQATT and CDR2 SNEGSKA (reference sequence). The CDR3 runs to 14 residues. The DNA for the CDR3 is TGCAGTGCTTTAAGGACAGGGGGCAAGAATGGCTACACCTTC. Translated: CSALRTGGKNGYTF.

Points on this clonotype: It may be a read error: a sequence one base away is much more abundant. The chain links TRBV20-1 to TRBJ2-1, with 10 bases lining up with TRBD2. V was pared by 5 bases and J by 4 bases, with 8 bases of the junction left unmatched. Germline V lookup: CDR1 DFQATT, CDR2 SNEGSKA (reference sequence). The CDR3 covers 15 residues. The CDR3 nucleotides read TGCAGTGCTGATGGGACTAGCGAGACTTACAATGAGCAGTTCTTC. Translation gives CSADGTSETYNEQFF.

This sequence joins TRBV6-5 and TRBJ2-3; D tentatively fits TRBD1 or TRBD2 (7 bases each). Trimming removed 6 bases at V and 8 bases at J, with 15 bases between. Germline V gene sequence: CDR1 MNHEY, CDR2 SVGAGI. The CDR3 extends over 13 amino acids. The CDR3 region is CASSYDREGTQYF. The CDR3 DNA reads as TGTGCCAGCAGCTACGACAGGGAGGGTACGCAGTATTTT.

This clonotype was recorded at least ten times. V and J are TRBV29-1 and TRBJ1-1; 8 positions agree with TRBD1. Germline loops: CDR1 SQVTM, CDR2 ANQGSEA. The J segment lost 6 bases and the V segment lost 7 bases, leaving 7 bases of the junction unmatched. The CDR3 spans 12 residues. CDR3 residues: CSAAGGSPEAFF. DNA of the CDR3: TGCAGCGCTGCAGGGGGCTCTCCTGAAGCTTTCTTT.

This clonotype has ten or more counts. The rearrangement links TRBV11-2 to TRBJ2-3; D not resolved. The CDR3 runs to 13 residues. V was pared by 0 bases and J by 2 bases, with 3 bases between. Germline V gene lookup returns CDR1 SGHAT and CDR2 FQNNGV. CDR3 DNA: TGTGCCAGCAGCTTAGAACCCACAGATACGCAGTATTTT. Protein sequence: CASSLEPTDTQYF.

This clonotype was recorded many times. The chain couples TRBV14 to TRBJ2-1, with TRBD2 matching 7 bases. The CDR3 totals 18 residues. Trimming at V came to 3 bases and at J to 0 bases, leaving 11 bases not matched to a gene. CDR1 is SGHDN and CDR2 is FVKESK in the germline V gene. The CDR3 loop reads CASSHLPSGVSSYNEQFF. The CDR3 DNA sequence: TGTGCCAGCAGCCACCTCCCTAGCGGAGTAAGCTCCTACAATGAGCAGTTCTTC.

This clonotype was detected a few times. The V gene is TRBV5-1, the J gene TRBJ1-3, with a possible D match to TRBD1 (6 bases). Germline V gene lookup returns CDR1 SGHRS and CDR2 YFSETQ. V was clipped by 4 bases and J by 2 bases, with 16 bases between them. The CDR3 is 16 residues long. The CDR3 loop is CASSLLTGVPGNTIYF. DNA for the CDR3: TGCGCCAGCAGCCTTCTGACAGGCGTACCTGGAAACACCATATATTTT.

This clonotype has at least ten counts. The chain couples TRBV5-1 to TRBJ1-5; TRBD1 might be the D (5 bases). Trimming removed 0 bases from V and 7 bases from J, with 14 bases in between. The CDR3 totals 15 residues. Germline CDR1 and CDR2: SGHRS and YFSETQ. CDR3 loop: CASSLEGTYGQPQHF. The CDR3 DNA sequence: TGCGCCAGCAGCTTGGAAGGGACCTATGGACAGCCCCAGCATTTT.

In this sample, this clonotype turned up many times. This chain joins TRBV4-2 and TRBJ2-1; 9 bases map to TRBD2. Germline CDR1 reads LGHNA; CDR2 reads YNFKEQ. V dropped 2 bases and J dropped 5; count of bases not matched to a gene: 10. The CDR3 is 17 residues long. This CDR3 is CASSQRLAESVNNEQFF. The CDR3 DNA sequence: TGTGCCAGCAGCCAAAGACTAGCGGAAAGCGTCAACAATGAGCAGTTCTTC.

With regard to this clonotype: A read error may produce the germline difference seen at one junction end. CDR3 bases: TGCGCCAGCAGCTTGGCGGGCGGGACCTACAATGAGCAGCTCTTC. Amino acids: CASSLAGGTYNEQLF. V usage is TRBV5-1 and J usage is TRBJ2-1, with D possibly matching TRBD2 (6 bases). Germline loops: CDR1 SGHRS, CDR2 YFSETQ. The CDR3 length is 15 residues.

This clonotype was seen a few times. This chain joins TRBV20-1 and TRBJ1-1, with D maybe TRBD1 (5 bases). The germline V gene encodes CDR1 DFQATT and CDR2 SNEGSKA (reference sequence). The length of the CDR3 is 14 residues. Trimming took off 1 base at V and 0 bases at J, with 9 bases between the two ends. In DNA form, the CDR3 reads TGCAGTGCTAGAGCAGGGAGCATGAACACTGAAGCTTTCTTT. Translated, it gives CSARAGSMNTEAFF.

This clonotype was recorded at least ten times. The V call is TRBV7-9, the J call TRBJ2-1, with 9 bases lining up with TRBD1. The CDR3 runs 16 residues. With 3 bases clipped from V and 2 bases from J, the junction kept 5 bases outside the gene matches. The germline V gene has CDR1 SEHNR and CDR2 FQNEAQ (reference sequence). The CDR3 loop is CASSLPRQGAYNEQFF. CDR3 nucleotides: TGTGCCAGCAGCTTGCCAAGACAGGGGGCCTACAATGAGCAGTTCTTC.

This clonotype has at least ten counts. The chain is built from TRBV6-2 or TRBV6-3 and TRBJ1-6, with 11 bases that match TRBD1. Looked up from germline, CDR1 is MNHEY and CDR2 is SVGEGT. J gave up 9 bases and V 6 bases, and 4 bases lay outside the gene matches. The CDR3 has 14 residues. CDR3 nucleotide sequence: TGTGCCAGCAGGCCGGACAGGGGGCCTTCACCCCTCCACTTT. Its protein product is CASRPDRGPSPLHF.

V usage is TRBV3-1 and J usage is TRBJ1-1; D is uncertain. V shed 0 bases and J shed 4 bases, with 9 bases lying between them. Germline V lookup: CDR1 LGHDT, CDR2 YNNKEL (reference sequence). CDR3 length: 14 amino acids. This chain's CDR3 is CASSQEGWVTEAFF. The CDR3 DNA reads TGTGCCAGCAGCCAAGAGGGGTGGGTCACTGAAGCTTTCTTT.

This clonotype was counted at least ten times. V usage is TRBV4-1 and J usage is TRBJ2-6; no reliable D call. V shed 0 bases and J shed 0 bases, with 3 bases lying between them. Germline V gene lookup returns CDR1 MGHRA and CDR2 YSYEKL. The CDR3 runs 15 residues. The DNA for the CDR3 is TGCGCCAGCAGCCAAGACGTCTCTGGGGCCAACGTCCTGACTTTC. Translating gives CASSQDVSGANVLTF.

The CDR3 region is CSASPRRTSGSQGEQYF. In DNA form, the CDR3 reads TGCAGTGCTAGCCCCCGCAGAACTAGCGGGAGCCAAGGCGAGCAGTACTTC. This chain links TRBV20-1 with TRBJ2-7; TRBD2 agrees at 11 bases. The CDR3 length is 17 residues. With 3 bases clipped from V and 6 bases from J, the junction kept 16 bases outside the gene matches. Germline assignment: CDR1 DFQATT and CDR2 SNEGSKA (reference sequence).

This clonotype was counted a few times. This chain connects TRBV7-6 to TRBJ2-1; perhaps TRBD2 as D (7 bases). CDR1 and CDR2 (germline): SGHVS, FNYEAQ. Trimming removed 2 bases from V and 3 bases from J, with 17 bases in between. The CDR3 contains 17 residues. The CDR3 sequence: CASSLMGGGGYYNEQFF. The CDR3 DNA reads TGTGCCAGCAGCTTAATGGGGGGAGGGGGATACTACAATGAGCAGTTCTTC.

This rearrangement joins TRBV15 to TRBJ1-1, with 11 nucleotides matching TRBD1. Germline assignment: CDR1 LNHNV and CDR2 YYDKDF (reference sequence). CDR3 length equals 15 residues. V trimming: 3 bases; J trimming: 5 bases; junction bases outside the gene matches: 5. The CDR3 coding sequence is TGTGCCACCAGCAGCGGACAGGGGGCGAGAACTGAAGCTTTCTTT. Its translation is CATSSGQGARTEAFF.

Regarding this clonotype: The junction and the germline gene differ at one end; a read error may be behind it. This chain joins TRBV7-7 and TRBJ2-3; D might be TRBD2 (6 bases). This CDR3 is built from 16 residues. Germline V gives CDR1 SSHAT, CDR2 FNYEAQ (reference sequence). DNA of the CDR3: TGTGCTAGCAGCCCCGCTAGCGTCATCGGCACAGATACGCAGTATTTT. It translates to CASSPASVIGTDTQYF.

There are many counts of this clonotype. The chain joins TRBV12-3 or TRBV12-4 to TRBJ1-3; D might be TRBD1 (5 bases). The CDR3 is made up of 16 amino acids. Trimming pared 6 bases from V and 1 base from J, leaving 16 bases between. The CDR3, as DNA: TGTGCCAGCAGGAAGTCCGGGACGTCTTCTGGAAACACCATATATTTT. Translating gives CASRKSGTSSGNTIYF.

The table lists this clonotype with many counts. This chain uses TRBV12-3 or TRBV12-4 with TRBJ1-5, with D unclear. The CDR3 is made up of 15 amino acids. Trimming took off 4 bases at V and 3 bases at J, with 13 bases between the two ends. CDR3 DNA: TGTGCCAGCAGTTCCACCCGACATGTCAATCAGCCCCAGCATTTT. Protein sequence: CASSSTRHVNQPQHF.

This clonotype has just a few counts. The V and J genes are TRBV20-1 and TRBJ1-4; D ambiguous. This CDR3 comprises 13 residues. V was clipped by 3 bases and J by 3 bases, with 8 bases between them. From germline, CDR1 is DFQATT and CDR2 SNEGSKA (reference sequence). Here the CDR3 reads CSASRRANEKLFF. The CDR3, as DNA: TGCAGTGCTAGTCGGAGGGCTAATGAAAAACTGTTTTTT.

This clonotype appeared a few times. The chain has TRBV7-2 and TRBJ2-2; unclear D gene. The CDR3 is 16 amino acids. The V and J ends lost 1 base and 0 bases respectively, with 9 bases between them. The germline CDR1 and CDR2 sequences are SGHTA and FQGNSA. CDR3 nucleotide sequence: TGTGCCAGCAGCTTAGGGCCAGCCACGAACACCGGGGAGCTGTTTTTT. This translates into CASSLGPATNTGELFF.